This TCR beta chain was recovered during a study of T cells after yellow fever vaccination. MiXCR, applied by TCRdb to the 5' RACE reads, yields one record per CDR3 protein. The top ten hold about 15% of the sample, which has some 670,000 distinct CDR3 sequences, around 12% seen once. The V and J ends lost 1 base and 0 bases respectively, with 5 bases between them. CDR1 is SGHTA and CDR2 is FQGNSA in the germline V gene. The CDR3 has 14 residues. There are many counts of this clonotype. The clonotype was recovered from a young man who received the YFV17D yellow fever vaccine. The chain employs TRBV7-2 and TRBJ2-3; no clear D. This sample comprised PBMCs, obtained on the day of the yellow fever booster vaccination. This CDR3 reads CASSLVTSTDTQYF. Here the CDR3 DNA reads TGTGCCAGCAGCTTAGTGACTAGCACAGATACGCAGTATTTT.